The present T cell receptor (beta chain) was sequenced within a study of beta chain features in type 1 diabetes. Study context: Patients looked much like healthy donors when it came to age, gender and cell yields.

Sorting that relied on CD45RO/CCR7/CD25/CD127/CD95/CD27 yielded CD4+ naive, central memory, regulatory and stem cell-like memory cells. Purity (above 95%) was reached by all sorted populations. Every bit of the isolated RNA underwent reverse transcription, so sequencing read expressed TCRB transcripts. Method: immunoSEQ multiplex PCR; TCRdb's copy keeps in-frame clones and lacks some. The sample consists of about 290,000 clones, about 8% of them appearing once. This CDR3 contains 14 residues. Germline lookup yields CDR1 LNHDA and CDR2 SQIVND (reference sequence). Trimming left V 5 bases short and J 5 bases short, with 10 bases between.

V usage is TRBV19 and J usage is TRBJ1-6; unclear D gene. The sequence was obtained from a woman aged 18-30 years in good health. Sequencing was done on a sample of central memory CD4+ T cells from blood. The CDR3 sequence is CASSYGHHNSPLHF. CDR3 nucleotide sequence: TGTGCCAGTAGTTATGGCCATCATAATTCACCCCTCCACTTT. Drawing the rest from reference TRBV19 and TRBJ1-6, the complete variable domain is DGGITQSPKYLFRKEGQNVTLSCEQNLNHDAMYWYRQDPGQGLRLIYYSQIVNDFQKGDIAEGYSVSREKKESFPLTVTSAQKNPTAFYLCASSYGHHNSPLHFGNGTRLTVT.